Below are 4 T cell receptor beta chains sequenced from a single sample in a study of cytomegalovirus exposure and HLA in healthy donors. Data came from immunoSEQ multiplex PCR; TCRdb stores just in-frame clones and leaves some out. This table holds about 120,000 clones, around 85% found once. Sequencing input: PBMCs. These receptors all come from a man younger than 35 in good health and CMV-seropositive.

Here the CDR3 reads CASSPTPGTGLDGYTF. The CDR3 nucleotides read TGCGCCAGCAGCCCGACTCCCGGGACAGGGTTGGATGGCTACACCTTC. The rearrangement uses TRBV4-3 and TRBJ1-2; 9 nucleotides match TRBD1. The length of the CDR3 is 16 residues. The V segment lost 4 bases and the J segment 6 bases; nucleotides outside the gene matches: 12. Germline CDR1 is LGHNA and CDR2 is YSLEER.

The chain combines TRBV5-5 with TRBJ2-7; 8 bases are shared with TRBD1. J lost 7 bases, V lost 4 bases, and 10 bases had no gene match. The CDR3 runs to 14 residues. Germline V CDR1 and CDR2: SGHKS, YYEKEE (reference sequence). DNA of the CDR3: TGTGCCAGCAGCCCTTGGGACAGGAGGGGGGAGCAGTACTTC. Its translation: CASSPWDRRGEQYF.

The rearrangement links TRBV5-1 to TRBJ2-7; 10 nucleotides line up with TRBD1. CDR1 and CDR2 from the germline V gene are SGHRS and YFSETQ. This CDR3 comprises 18 residues. V lost 5 bases to trimming and J lost 4 bases; unmatched junction nucleotides: 18. The DNA for the CDR3 is TGCGCCAGCAGTCCCACACCCGACCCGGGACAGGGGATGTACGAGCAGTACTTC. It codes for CASSPTPDPGQGMYEQYF.

This chain links TRBV5-5 with TRBJ2-7; 7 nucleotides line up with TRBD2. Germline values: CDR1 SGHKS, CDR2 YYEKEE (reference sequence). The CDR3 is 13 amino acids. The V and J ends lost 0 bases and 6 bases, in that order; junction bases with no gene match: 3. The CDR3 loop is CASSLGGGVEQYF. The CDR3, as DNA: TGTGCCAGCAGCTTGGGGGGAGGGGTCGAGCAGTACTTC.